The clone carrying this TCR beta chain was picked up a small number of times. Gene names are the mouse ones. The CDR3 goes on 1 residue after the read ends, and that part is filled in from the germline J gene. V was trimmed by 4 bases and J by 5 bases, leaving 5 bases between them. Germline V lookup: CDR1 MSHET, CDR2 SYDVDS. This CDR3 has 12 residues. Clones were sequenced by immunoSEQ multiplex PCR, and TCRdb holds only the in-frame ones, with some missing. The profile shows 2,000 to 2,500 clones, roughly half of them singletons. The sample comes from a study of tissue T cells after allogeneic stem cell transplantation. Time point here: mouse harvest day 14 after allogeneic transplant. The graft held 10^6 splenic CD5+ T cells and 10^7 T-cell-depleted bone marrow cells.

Sequenced sample: liver tissue. The chain recombines TRBV29 with TRBJ1-4; no definite D call. The origin of this receptor is a female BALB/c mouse given C57BL/6 T cells with graft-versus-host disease after an allogeneic hematopoietic cell transplant. The sequenced part of the CDR3 DNA is TGTGCTAGCAGTTCCATGAACGAAAGATTATTT. This codes for CASSSMNERLF. The entire CDR3 reads CASSSMNERLFF.